The following is a T cell receptor beta chain sequence with its context. Its antigen remains undetermined. No base quality information exists; no much larger clone differs at one position. On a MiSeq, deep resolution sequencing aimed for a depth between 1 in 1 million and 1 in 200,000 T cells, with each clonotype covered 10x on average. TCR beta libraries were generated with the immunoSEQ hsTCRB Kit. As for the original processing: ImmunoSEQ Data Assistant and ImmunoSEQ Analyzer were used for data analysis, and V, D and J genes were assigned according to IMGT definitions. Clonality, which ranges from 0 to 1, was calculated as one minus the normalized Shannon entropy of productive rearrangement frequencies. Only overrepresented clonotypes making up at least 0.05% of each patient's repertoire were included in the public clonotype analysis. Thirteen repertoires from age-matched healthy donors, obtained from immuneACCESS, served as clonality controls. Entries here come from immuneACCESS through TCRdb and include only in-frame sequences with V and J called. Some clones fail to appear in such tables; in the studies checked, an unresolved V gene covers under half of the shortfall, and the cause of the remainder is unknown. V and J calls and clone size are as listed in that table; D and trimming were resolved from the DNA. Here the sample has about 16,000 clones; about 65% occur a single time. Approximately 20% of the sample lies in the top ten.

The germline V gene provides CDR1 SGHRS and CDR2 YFSETQ. The CDR3 measures 13 amino acids from cysteine to phenylalanine. Here the CDR3 DNA is all that survives: 39 bases in frame from base 1. Here V drops 6 bases and J drops 3 bases, and the junction holds 5 bases not matched to any gene. For TCR beta library preparation, roughly 2.1 micrograms of genomic DNA were isolated from cryopreserved PBMCs. Longitudinal blood samples from CLL patients on ibrutinib monotherapy were analyzed using high-throughput TCR beta sequencing. The patients were enrolled in a single-center, open-label phase 2 trial of ibrutinib monotherapy. These data originate in a study of cytotoxic CD8 clonotypes in ibrutinib-treated CLL (dated by TCRdb to the early 2020s). Describing the broader study: The cohort had ten to twelve relapsed/refractory and around 15 treatment-naive patients; about 17 were IGHV unmutated. Partial responses were observed in about 24 patients and complete responses in 2; after a median follow-up of around 68 months, remission was maintained in 14 patients and progression was observed in around twelve. The response samples were drawn at a median of approximately 12 months into treatment, with a range of roughly 6 to 40 months. An average of 255,043 productive templates and some 100,000 productive rearrangements was obtained per sample. Longitudinal samples were obtainable from about 30% of the roughly 86 participants in the trial. Cryopreserved peripheral blood mononuclear cells were obtained before treatment, at response, and at either sustained remission or disease progression. The full study reports these points: Sampling times were not matched between patients in sustained remission and patients whose disease was progressing, and lymph node repertoires were not examined. Clonality rose at ibrutinib response, remained stable during sustained remission, and dropped back toward baseline at progression. Public clonotypes were rare and either contracted or stayed stable during treatment, and the rise in clonality at ibrutinib response reflected the expansion of private clonotypes. Baseline clonality exceeded that of age-matched healthy donors and correlated strongly with circulating CD8+ T-cell counts.

Specimen: PBMCs, collected before ibrutinib treatment. The sequence links TRBV5-1 to TRBJ2-7; TRBD1 lines up with 8 middle nucleotides. This TCR was recovered from a human donor with chronic lymphocytic leukemia. The CDR3 in this case is CASKQGENYEQYF. In nucleotide form, the sequence is TGCGCCAGCAAACAGGGGGAGAACTACGAGCAGTACTTC.